Detailed here is one TCR beta chain. The data were obtained in a study of blood T cell repertoires in COVID-19. The overall study: The United States, Italy and Spain provided the acute and convalescent COVID-19 samples. The analysed material was cDNA or gDNA that came from T cells, B-cell-depleted T cells, or PBMCs.

Authors' processing steps: By means of reference gene primer amplification, nucleated cell counts were estimated. Repertoires were generated with immunoSEQ multiplex PCR, while TCRdb's copy carries only in-frame clones and drops some. V, J and clone size are taken as reported in that table, and D and trimming were inferred from the DNA itself. The sample lists 95,000 to 110,000 clones; around four fifths were seen once. CDR3 length: 14 amino acids. CDR1 is SQVTM, CDR2 ANQGSEA, per germline. V shed 2 bases, J shed 6 bases, and the junction held 8 bases outside the gene matches. The sample consisted of peripheral blood. This chain joins TRBV29-1 and TRBJ2-3; 7 positions agree with TRBD1. This TCR was sampled from a man in his 70s with acute or convalescent COVID-19. CDR3: CSVEKGRGQDTQYF. The CDR3 DNA reads as TGCAGCGTTGAAAAGGGTAGGGGGCAGGATACGCAGTATTTT.